What follows are 31 T cell receptor beta chains derived from one specimen sequenced in a study of cytomegalovirus exposure and HLA in healthy donors (dated by TCRdb to the late 2010s). The method was the immunoSEQ multiplex PCR assay. A mixture of 60 forward primers for TCR Vbeta segments and 13 reverse primers for TCR Jbeta segments was used in the multiplex PCR. This is the immuneACCESS table as TCRdb keeps it, with only in-frame sequences that have V and J called. A part of the clones is gone; compared with another copy, unresolved V genes explain less than half, and the rest is unexplained. This sample holds more than 95,000 clones; around 82% were observed only once. The ten largest make up 1.5% to 2% of the sample. The sequencing sample was made of PBMCs. Receptors were obtained from a woman aged 40 to 49 in good health and CMV-seronegative.

The genes are TRBV19 and TRBJ2-7, with 8 bases fitting TRBD2. This CDR3 contains 14 residues. The germline gives CDR1 LNHDA, CDR2 SQIVND (reference sequence). V gave up 1 base and J gave up 3 bases; unmatched junction bases: 2. The CDR3 DNA reads as TGTGCCAGTAGTATAGGACTAGCGAACTACGAGCAGTACTTC. This translates into CASSIGLANYEQYF.

The chain recombines TRBV27 with TRBJ1-4; 8 nucleotides agree with TRBD1. The V gene's germline CDR1 is MNHEY and CDR2 SMNVEV (reference sequence). The V and J ends lost 6 bases and 7 bases, in that order; junction bases with no gene match: 7. The CDR3 loop spans 14 amino acids. The CDR3 loop reads CASSGTGWGEKLFF. The CDR3 DNA reads as TGTGCCAGCAGCGGGACAGGATGGGGTGAAAAACTGTTTTTT.

J is TRBJ2-1 and V is TRBV10-3; 7 nucleotides align to TRBD2. CDR3 length: 12 residues. CDR1 is ENHRY and CDR2 is SYGVKD in the germline V gene. V was pared by 6 bases and J by 8 bases, with 4 bases of the junction left unmatched. DNA of the CDR3: TGTGCCATCAGCCGACTAGCTGATGAGCAGTTCTTC. It is translated as CAISRLADEQFF.

The chain has TRBV27 and TRBJ2-4; 8 bases are shared with TRBD2. The CDR3 has 14 amino acids. Germline loops: CDR1 MNHEY, CDR2 SMNVEV (reference sequence). Unmatched junction bases numbered 5, after V lost 5 bases and J lost 5 bases. The CDR3 DNA reads as TGTGCCAGCAGTCTTACTAGCGGTCAAAACATTCAGTACTTC. It codes for CASSLTSGQNIQYF.

The chain links TRBV6-5 to TRBJ2-3; the D gene is possibly TRBD2 (5 bases). Germline V gene data show CDR1 as MNHEY and CDR2 as SVGAGI. CDR3 length equals 15 residues. V was shortened by 0 bases and J by 2 bases, with 9 bases between the two germline ends. In DNA, the CDR3 is TGTGCCAGCAGTTACTCCACCGACTACACAGATACGCAGTATTTT. The encoded protein is CASSYSTDYTDTQYF.

The V gene is TRBV27, the J gene TRBJ2-6; possibly TRBD1 for D (6 bases). V was shortened by 5 bases and J by 0 bases, with 20 bases between the two germline ends. The length of the CDR3 is 19 residues. The V gene's germline CDR1 is MNHEY and CDR2 SMNVEV (reference sequence). The CDR3 region has the DNA TGTGCCAGCAGTCCCCGGACAGTCCTACTGGGCTCTGGGGCCAACGTCCTGACTTTC. Amino acid sequence: CASSPRTVLLGSGANVLTF.

As to this clone: Other DNA sequences from this sample encode an identical CDR3 as well. This chain joins TRBV6-5 and TRBJ1-2, with D hard to call. The length of the CDR3 is 13 residues. The germline gives CDR1 MNHEY, CDR2 SVGAGI. With 4 bases removed from V and 5 bases from J, the gap between germline ends came to 11 bases. CDR3 residues: CASSSAGTYGYTF. DNA for the CDR3: TGTGCCAGCAGTTCGGCAGGCACGTATGGCTACACCTTC.

The V call is TRBV7-8, the J call TRBJ2-3; D is ambiguous. The V gene's germline CDR1 is SGHVS and CDR2 FQNEAQ. V shed 1 base and J shed 2 bases, with 10 bases lying between them. CDR3 length: 15 residues. CDR3: CASSLVGKTTDTQYF. The CDR3 DNA reads as TGTGCCAGCAGCTTAGTGGGCAAGACCACAGATACGCAGTATTTT.

The chain joins TRBV4-2 to TRBJ2-3, with D uncertain. Trimming removed 1 base from V and 6 bases from J, with 8 bases in between. Germline V gene data show CDR1 as LGHNA and CDR2 as YNFKEQ. This CDR3 has 13 amino acids. The CDR3 is CASSQGTVDTQYF. CDR3 DNA sequence: TGTGCCAGCAGCCAAGGCACTGTGGATACGCAGTATTTT.

V is TRBV28 and J is TRBJ1-2; no firm D call. The V gene's germline CDR1 is MDHEN and CDR2 SYDVKM. The CDR3 sequence is 15 residues long. V was clipped by 4 bases and J by 4 bases, with 16 bases between them. The CDR3 DNA reads as TGTGCCAGCAGTTCGGCGGGCAGCACCTCCTATGGCTACACCTTC. This codes for CASSSAGSTSYGYTF.

This chain uses TRBV29-1 with TRBJ2-1, with TRBD1 identical over 7 bases. Looked up from germline, CDR1 is SQVTM and CDR2 is ANQGSEA. The CDR3 is made up of 16 amino acids. After removal of 0 bases from V and 3 bases from J, the junction contained 8 bases not matched to a gene. CDR3 sequence: CSVEDPGGRYYNEQFF. The CDR3, as DNA: TGCAGCGTTGAAGATCCAGGGGGAAGGTACTACAATGAGCAGTTCTTC.

The V gene is TRBV4-1, the J gene TRBJ2-7; 7 bases agree with TRBD2. CDR1 MGHRA and CDR2 YSYEKL come from the germline V gene. The V and J ends lost 0 bases and 6 bases, in that order; junction bases with no gene match: 14. The CDR3 is made up of 17 amino acids. The CDR3 reads CASSQDLGRGFGSEQYF. The CDR3 coding sequence is TGCGCCAGCAGCCAAGATTTGGGGCGGGGGTTCGGCAGCGAGCAGTACTTC.

The chain is built from TRBV7-9 and TRBJ2-1; D gene uncertain. The V end lost 2 bases, the J end lost 9 bases, and 2 bases lay between the germline ends. CDR1 is SEHNR, CDR2 FQNEAQ, per germline (reference sequence). The CDR3 is 10 amino acids. This CDR3 is CASSLLEQFF. The CDR3, as DNA: TGTGCCAGCAGCTTACTTGAGCAGTTCTTC.

The J gene is TRBJ2-1, the V gene TRBV10-3; no clear D. Germline values: CDR1 ENHRY, CDR2 SYGVKD. V lost 6 bases, J lost 2 bases, and 8 bases lay in between. The CDR3 consists of 13 residues. The CDR3 is CAIRDSTYNEQFF. The CDR3 region has the DNA TGTGCCATCAGAGACTCGACCTACAATGAGCAGTTCTTC.

This chain joins TRBV10-3 and TRBJ1-5; maybe TRBD1 (6 bases). Per germline, CDR1 ENHRY and CDR2 SYGVKD. With 3 bases removed from V and 6 bases from J, the gap between germline ends came to 12 bases. The CDR3 has 14 amino acids. The CDR3 DNA reads TGTGCCATCAGTGAAACAGGGTTAGGTCAGCCCCAGCATTTT. It codes for CAISETGLGQPQHF.

V and J are TRBV19 and TRBJ2-1; D possibly corresponds to TRBD2 (5 bases). The CDR3 consists of 15 residues. Between the trimmed V and J ends, which lost 7 bases and 7 bases, there was a span of 20 bases. Per germline, CDR1 LNHDA and CDR2 SQIVND (reference sequence). The CDR3 protein is CASTIGPAVENEQFF. In DNA form, the CDR3 reads TGTGCCAGTACTATCGGCCCAGCGGTCGAAAATGAGCAGTTCTTC. Supplemented by reference TRBV19 and TRBJ2-1, the full variable domain reads DGGITQSPKYLFRKEGQNVTLSCEQNLNHDAMYWYRQDPGQGLRLIYYSQIVNDFQKGDIAEGYSVSREKKESFPLTVTSAQKNPTAFYLCASTIGPAVENEQFFGPGTRLTVL.

The V gene is TRBV4-1, the J gene TRBJ2-1; TRBD2 is a possible D gene (6 bases). The V end lost 5 bases, the J end lost 3 bases, and 8 bases lay between the germline ends. This CDR3 spans 13 amino acids. Germline CDR1 is MGHRA and CDR2 is YSYEKL. CDR3 nucleotides: TGCGCCAGCAGCTTAGCGGTCTACAATGAGCAGTTCTTC. Encoded protein: CASSLAVYNEQFF.

The chain recombines TRBV16 with TRBJ2-3, with a possible D match to TRBD1 (6 bases). The V end lost 0 bases, the J end lost 4 bases, and 8 bases lay between the germline ends. The CDR3 runs 14 residues. The germline V gene has CDR1 KGHSY and CDR2 FQNENV. CDR3 nucleotide sequence: TGTGCCAGCAGCCAATCTAGGGGGTCAGATACGCAGTATTTT. The encoded protein is CASSQSRGSDTQYF.

This chain uses TRBV19 with TRBJ2-1; 7 bases are a match to TRBD2. Per germline, CDR1 LNHDA and CDR2 SQIVND (reference sequence). After removal of 7 bases from V and 0 bases from J, the junction contained 6 bases not matched to a gene. CDR3 length equals 15 residues. The CDR3 protein is CASTLGTNSYNEQFF. The CDR3, as DNA: TGTGCCAGTACCCTAGGGACTAACTCCTACAATGAGCAGTTCTTC.

In DNA form, the CDR3 reads TGTGCCAGCCCAGGGGGGAGCACTGAAGCTTTCTTT. This sequence encodes CASPGGSTEAFF. The V call is TRBV21-1, the J call TRBJ1-1; the tabulated D call, TRBD1, remains unverified against the DNA. TRBV21-1 is deemed a pseudogene. The CDR3 length is 12 residues.

The chain joins TRBV6-4 to TRBJ2-6; D gene uncertain. Germline values: CDR1 MRHNA, CDR2 SNTAGT. Trimming shortened V by 4 bases and J by 1 base, and 5 bases separated the two germline ends. CDR3 length: 14 residues. The CDR3 loop is CASSANSGANVLTF. In DNA form, the CDR3 reads TGTGCCAGCAGTGCCAATTCTGGGGCCAACGTCCTGACTTTC.

This clone appeared once. This sequence joins TRBV10-3 and TRBJ2-5; 7 bases match TRBD2. The CDR3 runs to 15 residues. Per germline, CDR1 ENHRY and CDR2 SYGVKD. Trimming cost V 6 bases and J 3 bases; bases outside gene matches: 10. DNA of the CDR3: TGTGCCATCAGGCCCCAAGCGGGGCCAGAAGAGACCCAGTACTTC. It encodes CAIRPQAGPEETQYF.

In this sample, this clone turned up a few times. Other DNA sequences in this specimen translate into the identical CDR3. The CDR3 DNA reads as TGTGCCAGCAGCGTAGGGACAGTTCAAGAGACCCAGTACTTC. Its protein product is CASSVGTVQETQYF. The chain links TRBV9 to TRBJ2-5, with a tentative D call TRBD1 (6 bases). V was pared by 0 bases and J by 2 bases, with 8 bases between. Germline-derived CDR1 and CDR2 are SGDLS and YYNGEE. This CDR3 has 14 residues.

V is TRBV20-1 and J is TRBJ2-3; D remains ambiguous. The CDR3 is 10 residues long. The germline V and J ends were trimmed by 8 bases and 1 base, with 4 bases remaining between them. Germline assignment: CDR1 DFQATT and CDR2 SNEGSKA (reference sequence). CDR3 bases: TGCAGTCGTGGCACAGATACGCAGTATTTT. Translation gives CSRGTDTQYF.

The chain is built from TRBV18 and TRBJ2-7, with a tentative D call TRBD1 (5 bases). Germline loops: CDR1 KGHSH, CDR2 LQKENI. This CDR3 region has 13 residues. Trimming pared 2 bases from V and 3 bases from J, leaving 8 bases between. CDR3 protein: CASSPRQGYEQYF. The CDR3 nucleotides read TGTGCCAGCTCACCAAGGCAGGGCTACGAGCAGTACTTC.

This chain joins TRBV18 and TRBJ2-3, with 8 bases fitting TRBD2. V was clipped by 8 bases and J by 1 base; unmatched bases: 2. Germline assignment: CDR1 KGHSH and CDR2 LQKENI. The CDR3 sequence is 13 residues long. CDR3: CASMTSGTDTQYF. CDR3 DNA: TGTGCCAGCATGACTAGCGGCACAGATACGCAGTATTTT.

The V and J genes are TRBV28 and TRBJ1-5, with D unresolved. Trimming took 4 bases from V and 11 from J, leaving 12 bases between them. The germline V gene encodes CDR1 MDHEN and CDR2 SYDVKM. This CDR3 contains 12 residues. The CDR3 protein is CASSYPDQAQHF. DNA of the CDR3: TGTGCCAGCAGTTATCCAGACCAGGCCCAGCATTTT.

The J gene is TRBJ2-5, the V gene TRBV7-2; maybe TRBD2 (5 bases). From germline, CDR1 is SGHTA and CDR2 FQGNSA. V lost 2 bases and J lost 4, with 11 bases in between. The CDR3 has 14 amino acids. CDR3 loop: CASSLLGGSETQYF. The CDR3 DNA sequence: TGTGCCAGCAGCTTATTGGGCGGGTCAGAGACCCAGTACTTC.

The chain joins TRBV5-1 to TRBJ2-5, with D possibly TRBD1 on 6 matching bases. Germline CDR1 is SGHRS and CDR2 is YFSETQ. CDR3 length equals 14 residues. Trimming took off 5 bases at V and 5 bases at J, with 16 bases between the two ends. As DNA, the CDR3 is TGCGCCAGCAGTACCGGGACAATGAGGGAGACCCAGTACTTC. This sequence encodes CASSTGTMRETQYF.

The chain carries TRBV5-1 and TRBJ2-1; 9 nucleotides agree with TRBD2. Per the germline V gene, CDR1 is SGHRS and CDR2 is YFSETQ. The V and J ends lost 2 bases and 10 bases, in that order; junction bases with no gene match: 13. This CDR3 comprises 16 residues. In DNA, the CDR3 is TGCGCCAGCAGCTTAGGGCTAGCGGGAAAAGGGGGAGAGCAGTTCTTC. Its protein product is CASSLGLAGKGGEQFF.

In DNA form, the CDR3 reads TGCGCCAGCAGCCAAGTAGGGACAGGGTTAAATGAGCAGTTCTTC. Translation gives CASSQVGTGLNEQFF. The chain carries TRBV4-3 and TRBJ2-1, with 9 bases lining up with TRBD1. The trim removed 1 base at V and 7 bases at J, leaving 5 bases unmatched. The CDR3 totals 15 residues. Germline values: CDR1 LGHNA, CDR2 YSLEER.